Below, 16 T cell receptor beta chains from the same sample are listed, as sequenced in a study of Ad26.COV2.S vaccination and SARS-CoV-2 variants. Generated by immunoSEQ multiplex PCR, the TCRdb table keeps only in-frame clones and is missing some. The sample records about 350,000 clones, about 90% being singletons. The specimen was peripheral blood, collected after recovery from COVID-19. The receptor source for this set is a human donor who had recovered from COVID-19.

The chain employs TRBV11-2 and TRBJ1-1; D is uncertain. Trimming removed 2 bases at V and 3 bases at J, with 10 bases between. From germline, CDR1 is SGHAT and CDR2 FQNNGV. This CDR3 comprises 14 residues. CDR3 DNA sequence: TGTGCCAGCAGCTTAATGGGCAGCGACACTGAAGCTTTCTTT. It is translated as CASSLMGSDTEAFF.

The V gene is TRBV6-5, the J gene TRBJ2-7, with 7 positions matching TRBD2. The CDR3 consists of 14 residues. The germline gives CDR1 MNHEY, CDR2 SVGAGI. The V gene end was trimmed by 7 bases and the J gene end by 6 bases; junction bases not matched to a gene: 12. The CDR3 region has the DNA TGTGCCAGCATATGGGGTGGACTAGGAGGCGAGCAGTACTTC. Protein: CASIWGGLGGEQYF.

The chain joins TRBV29-1 to TRBJ1-1, with 12 bases that match TRBD1. The V segment lost 3 bases and the J segment 8 bases; nucleotides outside the gene matches: 7. The CDR3 length is 14 residues. Germline lookup yields CDR1 SQVTM and CDR2 ANQGSEA. CDR3 DNA: TGCAGCGTTGAGGGACAGGGGGCGATATCGGAAGCTTTCTTT. It codes for CSVEGQGAISEAFF. Complete variable domain (other parts from reference TRBV29-1 and TRBJ1-1): SAVISQKPSRDICQRGTSLTIQCQVDSQVTMMFWYRQQPGQSLTLIATANQGSEATYESGFVIDKFPISRPNLTFSTLTVSNMSPEDSSIYLCSVEGQGAISEAFFGQGTRLTVV.

This chain connects TRBV7-2 to TRBJ2-3, with TRBD2 matching over 11 bases. There are 15 residues in the CDR3. Losses at the gene ends were 5 bases for V and 5 bases for J; bases not matched to a gene: 6. Germline V CDR1 and CDR2: SGHTA, FQGNSA. CDR3 nucleotides: TGTGCCAGCAGCGGTAGCGGGGGGGCTTTAGATACGCAGTATTTT. It codes for CASSGSGGALDTQYF. The complete variable domain, with remaining parts taken from reference TRBV7-2 and TRBJ2-3, reads GAGVSQSPSNKVTEKGKDVELRCDPISGHTALYWYRQSLGQGLEFLIYFQGNSAPDKSGLPSDRFSAERTGGSVSTLTIQRTQQEDSAVYLCASSGSGGALDTQYFGPGTRLTVL.

The chain links TRBV7-9 to TRBJ1-4; D gene uncertain. V was pared by 1 base and J by 7 bases, with 16 bases between. The CDR3 runs to 16 residues. Germline CDR1 reads SEHNR; CDR2 reads FQNEAQ (reference sequence). CDR3 DNA sequence: TGTGCCAGCAGCTTAGGGGAAGATCCGGGTGGTGAAAAACTGTTTTTT. Its translation: CASSLGEDPGGEKLFF.

J is TRBJ1-5 and V is TRBV2, with D possibly TRBD1 on 5 matching bases. Germline V gene data show CDR1 as SNHLY and CDR2 as FYNNEI. The CDR3 spans 13 residues. For the CDR3, the DNA is TGTGCTTCCGCATGGGGCAGCAATCAGCCCCAGCATTTT. Its translation is CASAWGSNQPQHF.

V gene TRBV3-1 (or the pseudogene TRBV3-2) combines with J gene TRBJ2-7; D is ambiguous. The CDR3 covers 13 residues. Trimming left V 3 bases short and J 2 bases short, with 8 bases between. CDR1 and CDR2 from the germline V gene are LGHDT and YNNKEL (reference sequence). The CDR3 DNA is TGTGCCAGCAGCCAGGACCGTCCCTACGAGCAGTACTTC. This gives the protein CASSQDRPYEQYF.

This rearrangement joins TRBV5-8 to TRBJ2-3; possibly TRBD2 for D (5 bases). V lost 4 bases and J lost 0, with 21 bases in between. The CDR3 extends over 18 amino acids. Germline CDR1 is SGHTS and CDR2 is YDEGEE. The CDR3 is CASSMGSVLPPSTDTQYF. Written as DNA, the CDR3 is TGTGCCAGCAGCATGGGGAGCGTCCTACCTCCCAGCACAGATACGCAGTATTTT.

This clone was found once. This sequence joins TRBV5-1 and TRBJ2-7; 7 bases map to TRBD1. Germline loops: CDR1 SGHRS, CDR2 YFSETQ. The CDR3 has 15 residues. J lost 4 bases, V lost 0 bases, and 7 bases had no gene match. The CDR3 region has the DNA TGCGCCAGCAGCTTGGATGGGCAGGGGGAGTACGAGCAGTACTTC. Its translation is CASSLDGQGEYEQYF.

Comments on this clone: The same CDR3 arises from other DNA sequences in this sample as well. J is TRBJ2-7 and V is TRBV9, with D possibly being TRBD1 (5 bases). The CDR3 sequence is 12 residues long. V was shortened by 0 bases and J by 6 bases, with 7 bases between the two germline ends. Per the germline V gene, CDR1 is SGDLS and CDR2 is YYNGEE. The CDR3 region is CASSVVQGEQYF. The CDR3 DNA reads as TGTGCCAGCAGCGTAGTGCAGGGCGAGCAGTACTTC.

This chain joins TRBV10-2 and TRBJ2-1, with D possibly matching TRBD1 (6 bases). The germline V gene encodes CDR1 WSHSY and CDR2 SAAADI. The CDR3 extends over 17 amino acids. V shed 3 bases and J shed 6 bases, with 21 bases lying between them. CDR3 sequence reads: CASSDLFSLGALNEQFF. CDR3 nucleotide sequence: TGCGCCAGCAGTGACCTGTTTTCGCTGGGGGCCCTCAATGAGCAGTTCTTC.

The chain carries TRBV7-2 and TRBJ2-7; a possible D gene is TRBD2 (5 bases). V was clipped by 2 bases and J by 2 bases, with 19 bases between them. The germline gives CDR1 SGHTA, CDR2 FQGNSA. This CDR3 has 17 amino acids. CDR3 DNA sequence: TGTGCCAGCAGCTTACGACCCTCGGGGTTCCCACCCTACGAGCAGTACTTC. This codes for CASSLRPSGFPPYEQYF.

CDR3 bases: TGCGCCAGCAGCACCCTCCCCGGGGGGAACACTGAAGCTTTCTTT. It translates to CASSTLPGGNTEAFF. J is TRBJ1-1 and V is TRBV5-1; possibly TRBD1 for D (5 bases). Trimming removed 4 bases from V and 1 base from J, with 14 bases in between. This CDR3 comprises 15 residues. Germline lookup yields CDR1 SGHRS and CDR2 YFSETQ.

The chain recombines TRBV27 with TRBJ1-2, with D perhaps matching TRBD1 (6 bases). The CDR3 is made up of 14 amino acids. With 5 bases removed from V and 2 bases from J, the gap between germline ends came to 12 bases. Germline CDR1 MNHEY, CDR2 SMNVEV (reference sequence). The CDR3 is CASSPGTSNYGYTF. In nucleotides, the CDR3 is TGTGCCAGCAGTCCCGGGACATCCAACTATGGCTACACCTTC.

J is TRBJ2-4 and V is TRBV5-1; 10 positions agree with TRBD2. Germline V gene sequence: CDR1 SGHRS, CDR2 YFSETQ. The V segment lost 4 bases and the J segment 7 bases; nucleotides outside the gene matches: 8. The CDR3 sequence is 15 residues long. CDR3 in DNA: TGCGCCAGCAGCAGCGGGAGGGGGGCTGGGAACATTCAGTACTTC. Residues: CASSSGRGAGNIQYF.

The rearrangement links TRBV13 to TRBJ2-1, with a weak D call TRBD2 (5 bases). The CDR3 has 12 residues. Deletions cut 7 bases from V and 9 bases from J, with 13 bases between. Germline lookup yields CDR1 PRHDT and CDR2 FYEKMQ (reference sequence). In DNA form, the CDR3 reads TGTGCCAGCATCTACTCCGCGGGTGAGCAGTTCTTC. It codes for CASIYSAGEQFF.